The clone carrying this T cell receptor (beta chain) was seen at least ten times. The data stem from a study of blood T cells in healthy people across ages. Every sample gave at least 6 micrograms of total RNA when it was extracted. The ends were cut back, 5 bases at V and 6 bases at J, with 17 bases in the middle. Germline assignment: CDR1 SGHTA and CDR2 FQGTGA. The CDR3 runs 15 residues. A sample-barcoded 5' primer and a J-beta primer mix were used in a second PCR of roughly 7 to 12 cycles. A tag from a template-switch adaptor with 12 random nucleotides marked each cDNA molecule. TCRdb re-called the 5' RACE reads through MiXCR, storing one row per CDR3 protein. The sample lists 750,000 to 1,000,000 distinct CDR3 sequences; just under 30% were seen once. These same records also appear under a second study, on T cells of mothers and their children. That study reports: The authors detected no persistent microchimeric T cell clones.

This sequence originates from a middle-aged woman in good health. The rearrangement joins TRBV7-3 to TRBJ2-1; the D is unclear. Sequencing was done on a sample of blood. The CDR3: CASSPARAVGNEQFF. The CDR3 DNA reads TGTGCCAGCAGCCCAGCCCGCGCGGTAGGCAATGAGCAGTTCTTC.